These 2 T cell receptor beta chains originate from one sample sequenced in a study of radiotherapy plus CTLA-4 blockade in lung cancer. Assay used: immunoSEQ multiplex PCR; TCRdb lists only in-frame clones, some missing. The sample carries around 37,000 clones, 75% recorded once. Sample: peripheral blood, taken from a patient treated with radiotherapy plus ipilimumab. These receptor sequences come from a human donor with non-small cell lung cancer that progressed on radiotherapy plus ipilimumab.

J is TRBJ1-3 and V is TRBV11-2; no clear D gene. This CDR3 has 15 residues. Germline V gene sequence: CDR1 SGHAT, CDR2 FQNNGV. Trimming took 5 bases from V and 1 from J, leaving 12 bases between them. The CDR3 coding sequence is TGTGCCAGCAGCCATCTCGATGAGTCTGGAAACACCATATATTTT. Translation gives CASSHLDESGNTIYF.

The CDR3 here is CASSPIPGQRYEKLFF. The DNA for the CDR3 is TGTGCCAGCAGCCCTATACCGGGACAGCGATACGAAAAACTGTTTTTT. The chain links TRBV7-8 to TRBJ1-4, with 7 bases that match TRBD1. The CDR3 runs 16 residues. The germline V gene has CDR1 SGHVS and CDR2 FQNEAQ. The junction had 14 bases not matched to a gene; V was cut back by 5 bases and J by 8 bases. Full variable domain (missing parts from reference TRBV7-8 and TRBJ1-4): GAGVSQSPRYKVAKRGQDVALRCDPISGHVSLFWYQQALGQGPEFLTYFQNEAQLDKSGLPSDRFFAERPEGSVSTLKIQRTQQEDSAVYLCASSPIPGQRYEKLFFGSGTQLSVL.